The clone carrying this T cell receptor (beta chain) was counted between two and nine times. This sample was included in a study of T cells after yellow fever vaccination. From the 5' RACE reads, TCRdb called clonotypes with MiXCR, one entry per CDR3 protein. The sample records about 400,000 distinct CDR3 sequences, 11% being singletons. This TCR came from a man aged 18 to 35 who received the YFV17D yellow fever vaccine. The sequencing used PBMCs, collected on the day of the first yellow fever vaccination.

The CDR3 is CASSLARDYNEQFF. The CDR3 coding sequence is TGTGCCAGCAGCTTGGCCCGGGACTACAATGAGCAGTTCTTC. The rearrangement joins TRBV7-6 to TRBJ2-1, with D maybe TRBD2 (5 bases). This CDR3 is built from 14 residues. V lost 3 bases to trimming and J lost 3 bases, with 9 bases between them. Germline V CDR1 and CDR2: SGHVS, FNYEAQ.